This TCR beta chain was retrieved from a study of CD8+CD57+ T cells in acquired aplastic anemia. Genomic DNA, the template, was used for profiling of the TCR beta VDJ and CDR3. MiXCR, run by TCRdb on the reads, gives a single entry per CDR3 protein. The repertoire includes 200,000 to 300,000 distinct CDR3 sequences, 82% of them detected once, and 40% to 50% sits in the top ten. The CDR3 length is 15 residues. The germline V gene encodes CDR1 MGHRA and CDR2 YSYEKL. V shed 1 base and J shed 5 bases, with 14 bases lying between them. Patients chosen for sequencing had shown CD8+CD57+ cell expansion by flow cytometry.

The sequence was obtained from a human donor with aplastic anemia. The sample comprised sorted CD4+, CD8+, or CD8+CD57+ T cells (not recorded which) from PBMCs. J is TRBJ1-1 and V is TRBV4-1; no clear D gene. CDR3: CASSQAVRVLTEAFF. In DNA form, the CDR3 reads TGCGCCAGCAGCCAAGCAGTAAGGGTTCTGACTGAAGCTTTCTTT.